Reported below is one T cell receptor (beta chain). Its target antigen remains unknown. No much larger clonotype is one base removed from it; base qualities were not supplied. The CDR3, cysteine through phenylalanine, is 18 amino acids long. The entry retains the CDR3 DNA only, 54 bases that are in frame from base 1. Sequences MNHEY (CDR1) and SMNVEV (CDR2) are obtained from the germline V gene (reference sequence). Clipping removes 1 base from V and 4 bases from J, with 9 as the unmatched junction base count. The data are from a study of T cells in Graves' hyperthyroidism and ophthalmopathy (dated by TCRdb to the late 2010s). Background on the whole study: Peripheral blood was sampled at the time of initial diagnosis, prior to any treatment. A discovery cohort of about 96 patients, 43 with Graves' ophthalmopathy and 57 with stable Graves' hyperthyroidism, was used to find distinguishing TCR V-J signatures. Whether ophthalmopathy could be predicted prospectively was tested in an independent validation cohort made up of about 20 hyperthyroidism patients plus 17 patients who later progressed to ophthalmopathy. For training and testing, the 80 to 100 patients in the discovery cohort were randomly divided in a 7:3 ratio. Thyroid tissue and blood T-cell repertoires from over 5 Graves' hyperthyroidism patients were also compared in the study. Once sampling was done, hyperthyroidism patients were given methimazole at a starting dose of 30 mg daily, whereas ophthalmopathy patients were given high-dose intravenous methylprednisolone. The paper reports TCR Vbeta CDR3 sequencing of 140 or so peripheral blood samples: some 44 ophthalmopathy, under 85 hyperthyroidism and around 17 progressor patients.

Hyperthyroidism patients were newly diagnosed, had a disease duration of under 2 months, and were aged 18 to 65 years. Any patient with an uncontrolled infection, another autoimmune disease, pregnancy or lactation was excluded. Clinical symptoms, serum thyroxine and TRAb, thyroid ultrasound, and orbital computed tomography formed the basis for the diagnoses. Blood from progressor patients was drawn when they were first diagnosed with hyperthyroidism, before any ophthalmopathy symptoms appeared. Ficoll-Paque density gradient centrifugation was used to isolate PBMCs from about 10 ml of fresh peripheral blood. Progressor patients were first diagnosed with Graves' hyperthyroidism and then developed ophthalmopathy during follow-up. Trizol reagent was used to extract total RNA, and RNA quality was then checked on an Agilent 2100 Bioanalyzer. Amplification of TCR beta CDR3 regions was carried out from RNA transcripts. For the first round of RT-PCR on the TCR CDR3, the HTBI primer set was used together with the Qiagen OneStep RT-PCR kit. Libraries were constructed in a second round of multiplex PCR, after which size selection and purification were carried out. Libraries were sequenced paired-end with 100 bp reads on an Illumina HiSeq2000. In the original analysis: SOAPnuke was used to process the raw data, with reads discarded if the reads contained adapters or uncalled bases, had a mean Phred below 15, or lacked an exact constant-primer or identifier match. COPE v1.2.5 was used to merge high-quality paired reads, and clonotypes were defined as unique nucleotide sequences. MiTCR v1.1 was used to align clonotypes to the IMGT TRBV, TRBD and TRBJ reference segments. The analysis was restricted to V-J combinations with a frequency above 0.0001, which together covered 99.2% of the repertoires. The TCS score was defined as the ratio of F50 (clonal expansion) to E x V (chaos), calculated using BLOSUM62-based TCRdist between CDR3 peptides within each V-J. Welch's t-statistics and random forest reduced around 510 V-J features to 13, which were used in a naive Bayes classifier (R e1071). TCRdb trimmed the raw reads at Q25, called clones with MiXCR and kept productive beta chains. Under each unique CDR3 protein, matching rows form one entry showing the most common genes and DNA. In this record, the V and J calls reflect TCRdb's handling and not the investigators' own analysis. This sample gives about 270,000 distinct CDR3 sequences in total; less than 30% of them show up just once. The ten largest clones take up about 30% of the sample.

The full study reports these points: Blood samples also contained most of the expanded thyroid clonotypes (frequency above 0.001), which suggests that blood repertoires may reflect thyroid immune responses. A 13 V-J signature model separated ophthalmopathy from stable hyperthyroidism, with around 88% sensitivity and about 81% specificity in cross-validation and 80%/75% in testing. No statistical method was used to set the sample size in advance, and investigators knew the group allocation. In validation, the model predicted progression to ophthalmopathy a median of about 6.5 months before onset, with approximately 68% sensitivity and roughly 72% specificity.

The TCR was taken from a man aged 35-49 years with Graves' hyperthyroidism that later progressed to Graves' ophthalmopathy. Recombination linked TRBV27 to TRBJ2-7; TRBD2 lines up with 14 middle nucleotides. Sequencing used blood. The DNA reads TGTGCCAGCAGTTTATACTCGGGACTAGCGGGAGATCGGTACGAGCAGTACTTC. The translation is CASSLYSGLAGDRYEQYF.